What follows is one T cell receptor (beta chain) and its context. The identical CDR3 is also encoded by other nucleotide sequences in the sample. The CDR3 is 13 amino acids. V dropped 0 bases and J dropped 5 bases, with 8 bases sitting between them. Germline CDR1 and CDR2: SGHRS and YFSETQ. Methods used by the authors: Estimates of nucleated cell counts were drawn from the amplification of reference gene primers. Libraries were prepared by immunoSEQ multiplex PCR; TCRdb keeps only in-frame clonotypes and omits some of them. V and J calls and clone size follow that table, whereas D and trimming were derived from the DNA. Of around 270,000 clones listed, approximately 80% were seen once; the top ten hold under 5%. This sample is drawn from a study of blood T cell repertoires in COVID-19. Study details: The analysed material was cDNA or gDNA that came from T cells, B-cell-depleted T cells, or PBMCs.

The V and J genes are TRBV5-1 and TRBJ2-5; possibly TRBD2 for D (6 bases). The TCR comes from a man in his fifties or sixties with acute or convalescent COVID-19. Sequencing used peripheral blood. CDR3: CASSLVGGETQYF. For the CDR3, the DNA is TGCGCCAGCAGCTTGGTTGGGGGGGAGACCCAGTACTTC.